This entry lists 29 T cell receptor beta chains sequenced from one sample in a study of radiation and T cells in renal cell carcinoma. Sequencing used immunoSEQ multiplex PCR; TCRdb keeps in-frame clones, though not all of them. The sample shows 70,000 to 95,000 clones, approximately 80% of them seen only once. As for time point: baseline pretreatment blood. Treatment defined: 15 Gy SBRT to primary tumor, nephrectomy 4 weeks later. The sample was blood, taken from a patient whose treatment included radiotherapy and nephrectomy. Receptors were obtained from a man between 60 and 75 years old with renal cell carcinoma.

The V and J genes are TRBV4-2 and TRBJ1-2, with D possibly matching TRBD1 (6 bases). The CDR3 runs 16 residues. Deletions cut 1 base from V and 2 bases from J, with 14 bases between. The V gene's germline CDR1 is LGHNA and CDR2 YNFKEQ. CDR3 nucleotides: TGTGCCAGCAGCCAAGCAGATGAGGGGGAAAACTATGGCTACACCTTC. Translating it yields CASSQADEGENYGYTF.

The CDR3 nucleotides read TGTGCCAGCAGCTCCCGACGAGAGCAGTACTTC. It yields the protein CASSSRREQYF. The chain carries TRBV7-2 and TRBJ2-7; unclear D gene. This CDR3 is built from 11 residues. V lost 4 bases, J lost 7 bases, and 8 bases lay in between. CDR1 is SGHTA, CDR2 FQGNSA, per germline.

The chain couples TRBV5-1 to TRBJ2-3, with D possibly being TRBD2 (6 bases). V shed 6 bases and J shed 0 bases, with 14 bases lying between them. The CDR3 loop spans 15 amino acids. Germline-derived CDR1 and CDR2 are SGHRS and YFSETQ. The CDR3, as DNA: TGCGCCAGCACCATTAGCGGCCCTAGCACAGATACGCAGTATTTT. Protein: CASTISGPSTDTQYF.

This chain links TRBV7-9 with TRBJ1-5; tentative D call: TRBD1 (5 bases). In germline, CDR1 is SEHNR, CDR2 FQNEAQ (reference sequence). This CDR3 has 14 amino acids. V was pared by 1 base and J by 1 base, with 5 bases between. CDR3 in DNA: TGTGCCAGCAGCTTAGGGGACAGCAATCAGCCCCAGCATTTT. It translates to CASSLGDSNQPQHF. Full variable domain (rest looked up from reference TRBV7-9 and TRBJ1-5): DTGVSQNPRHKITKRGQNVTFRCDPISEHNRLYWYRQTLGQGPEFLTYFQNEAQLEKSRLLSDRFSAERPKGSFSTLEIQRTEQGDSAMYLCASSLGDSNQPQHFGDGTRLSIL.

This chain connects TRBV4-2 to TRBJ2-5; no firm D call. Trimming shortened V by 3 bases and J by 5 bases, and 10 bases separated the two germline ends. Per the germline V gene, CDR1 is LGHNA and CDR2 is YNFKEQ. CDR3 length equals 13 residues. CDR3 nucleotides: TGTGCCAGCAGCCACGAACCCCGGGAGACCCAGTACTTC. It specifies CASSHEPRETQYF.

The rearrangement links TRBV6-6 to TRBJ1-5; 9 bases fit TRBD1. The CDR3 is 15 residues long. CDR1 is MNHNY and CDR2 is SVGAGI in the germline V gene (reference sequence). Losses at the gene ends were 6 bases for V and 4 bases for J; bases not matched to a gene: 7. The CDR3 loop reads CASSGTGRGNQPQHF. The CDR3 region has the DNA TGTGCCAGCAGCGGGACAGGGAGGGGAAATCAGCCCCAGCATTTT.

This chain uses TRBV5-6 with TRBJ2-3, with 7 positions matching TRBD2. This CDR3 is 16 amino acids long. Germline V lookup: CDR1 SGHDT, CDR2 YYEEEE. Unmatched junction bases numbered 7, after V lost 0 bases and J lost 3 bases. The CDR3 DNA follows: TGTGCCAGCAGCTTGGGTTGGGGGGGAAGAACAGATACGCAGTATTTT. Protein sequence: CASSLGWGGRTDTQYF.

This clone is termed medium-sized. The DNA for the CDR3 is TGTGCCAGCAGCTTAGCCGGTCAGCTTGAAGCTTTCTTT. Translated: CASSLAGQLEAFF. The genes are TRBV7-9 and TRBJ1-1, with D uncertain. The CDR3 contains 13 residues. Germline V gene sequence: CDR1 SEHNR, CDR2 FQNEAQ (reference sequence). V was pared by 0 bases and J by 7 bases, with 9 bases between. The complete variable domain, with remaining parts taken from reference TRBV7-9 and TRBJ1-1, reads DTGVSQNPRHKITKRGQNVTFRCDPISEHNRLYWYRQTLGQGPEFLTYFQNEAQLEKSRLLSDRFSAERPKGSFSTLEIQRTEQGDSAMYLCASSLAGQLEAFFGQGTRLTVV.

The chain combines TRBV18 with TRBJ2-7; 7 bases fit TRBD1. The junction had 9 bases not matched to a gene; V was cut back by 3 bases and J by 4 bases. Germline loops: CDR1 KGHSH, CDR2 LQKENI. The length of the CDR3 is 15 residues. CDR3 sequence reads: CASSPTGAQVYEQYF. In DNA, the CDR3 is TGTGCCAGCTCACCTACAGGGGCCCAGGTGTACGAGCAGTACTTC.

The chain carries TRBV5-1 and TRBJ2-6; D gene unclear. There are 14 residues in the CDR3. Germline loops: CDR1 SGHRS, CDR2 YFSETQ. V was pared by 4 bases and J by 1 base, with 6 bases between. The CDR3 DNA follows: TGCGCCAGCAGCACAATATCTGGGGCCAACGTCCTGACTTTC. This translates into CASSTISGANVLTF.

This chain joins TRBV30 and TRBJ1-1; 8 bases map to TRBD1. The CDR3 length is 15 residues. V trimming: 2 bases; J trimming: 4 bases; junction bases outside the gene matches: 9. Germline values: CDR1 GTSNPN, CDR2 SVGIG (reference sequence). The CDR3 reads CAWSLAGGESTEAFF. As DNA, the CDR3 is TGTGCCTGGAGTCTAGCAGGGGGCGAGAGCACTGAAGCTTTCTTT. Full variable domain (remainder filled in from reference TRBV30 and TRBJ1-1): SQTIHQWPATLVQPVGSPLSLECTVEGTSNPNLYWYRQAAGRGLQLLFYSVGIGQISSEVPQNLSASRPQDRQFILSSKKLLLSDSGFYLCAWSLAGGESTEAFFGQGTRLTVV.

The genes are TRBV5-6 and TRBJ2-5, with D tentatively TRBD1 or TRBD2 (5 bases each). V shed 3 bases and J shed 1 base, with 10 bases lying between them. This CDR3 has 14 residues. Germline CDR1 is SGHDT and CDR2 is YYEEEE. CDR3 nucleotides: TGTGCCAGCAGCTGGACGGGGCCCCAAGAGACCCAGTACTTC. As protein: CASSWTGPQETQYF.

V gene TRBV5-6 combines with J gene TRBJ2-1; 7 positions agree with TRBD2. With 4 bases clipped from V and 15 bases from J, the junction kept 10 bases outside the gene matches. Germline V gene data show CDR1 as SGHDT and CDR2 as YYEEEE. This CDR3 has 12 residues. The CDR3 loop reads CASSRLAESLFF. The CDR3 bases are TGTGCCAGCAGCCGACTAGCAGAGAGTTTGTTCTTC.

The rearrangement links TRBV7-6 to TRBJ1-5, with TRBD1 identical over 7 bases. V gave up 8 bases and J gave up 4 bases; unmatched junction bases: 14. This CDR3 is built from 16 residues. Germline-derived CDR1 and CDR2 are SGHVS and FNYEAQ. In nucleotides, the CDR3 is TGTGCCAGCGGCGTGGGAGAGACAGGGTGTAATCAGCCCCAGCATTTT. It specifies CASGVGETGCNQPQHF.

The chain couples TRBV19 to TRBJ2-3; 10 positions match TRBD2. This CDR3 has 16 amino acids. Per the germline V gene, CDR1 is LNHDA and CDR2 is SQIVND (reference sequence). V lost 5 bases, J lost 3 bases, and 8 bases stayed unmatched. This chain's CDR3 is CASSPTSGLGTDTQYF. The CDR3, as DNA: TGTGCCAGTAGTCCGACTAGCGGGTTAGGGACAGATACGCAGTATTTT.

This clone has a single count. The chain is built from TRBV19 and TRBJ1-1; TRBD1 aligns across 8 bases. Germline V gene lookup returns CDR1 LNHDA and CDR2 SQIVND (reference sequence). This CDR3 spans 17 amino acids. The V and J ends lost 5 bases and 0 bases, in that order; junction bases with no gene match: 11. Here the CDR3 reads CASSGATGALLNTEAFF. CDR3 nucleotide sequence: TGTGCCAGTAGTGGGGCGACAGGGGCCCTCCTGAACACTGAAGCTTTCTTT.

J is TRBJ2-7 and V is TRBV7-2; D not resolved. CDR3 length: 12 residues. V gave up 5 bases and J gave up 7 bases, with 12 bases separating them. Germline CDR1 reads SGHTA; CDR2 reads FQGNSA. The CDR3 sequence: CASSRGRTEQYF. The CDR3 DNA follows: TGTGCCAGCAGCCGAGGACGGACGGAGCAGTACTTC.

This chain links TRBV28 with TRBJ2-2; 8 bases agree with TRBD2. V lost 9 bases to trimming and J lost 0 bases; unmatched junction nucleotides: 6. The CDR3 is made up of 15 amino acids. Germline CDR1 reads MDHEN; CDR2 reads SYDVKM. CDR3 amino acids: CASRPGLANTGELFF. The CDR3 DNA reads as TGTGCCAGTAGACCGGGACTAGCGAACACCGGGGAGCTGTTTTTT.

The gene calls are TRBV6-1 and TRBJ2-7, with D unclear. CDR3 length equals 13 residues. V was clipped by 3 bases and J by 5 bases, with 11 bases between them. CDR1 is MNHNS, CDR2 SASEGT, per germline. The CDR3 DNA is TGTGCCAGCAGTGACTTATCCCTTCACGAGCAGTACTTC. This codes for CASSDLSLHEQYF.

This clone was detected only once. This chain joins TRBV7-6 and TRBJ2-2; 10 bases agree with TRBD2. CDR1 is SGHVS and CDR2 is FNYEAQ in the germline V gene. After removal of 5 bases from V and 4 bases from J, the junction contained 4 bases not matched to a gene. The CDR3 contains 15 residues. CDR3 nucleotide sequence: TGTGCCAGCAGCCTGAGCGGGAGGGTCACCGGGGAGCTGTTTTTT. Translated, it gives CASSLSGRVTGELFF.

The rearrangement links TRBV9 to TRBJ2-5; TRBD2 aligns across 8 bases. In germline, CDR1 is SGDLS, CDR2 YYNGEE. This CDR3 spans 15 amino acids. With 0 bases clipped from V and 4 bases from J, the junction kept 5 bases outside the gene matches. The CDR3 reads CASSVGSGITETQYF. The CDR3 DNA is TGTGCCAGCAGCGTAGGTAGCGGGATTACAGAGACCCAGTACTTC.

The chain couples TRBV6-6 to TRBJ2-7, with D perhaps matching TRBD2 (6 bases). Per the germline V gene, CDR1 is MNHNY and CDR2 is SVGAGI (reference sequence). V lost 2 bases and J lost 9, with 14 bases in between. The CDR3 is made up of 13 amino acids. The CDR3 DNA reads as TGTGCCAGCAGTTACGGGGAGCGGGTAGGGCAGTACTTC. It yields the protein CASSYGERVGQYF.

J is TRBJ2-6 and V is TRBV18; D may match TRBD1 or TRBD2 (5 bases each). The CDR3 has 17 residues. Germline CDR1 KGHSH, CDR2 LQKENI. The ends were cut back, 3 bases at V and 0 bases at J, with 12 bases in the middle. CDR3 in amino acids: CASSPLGTVSGANVLTF. The DNA for the CDR3 is TGTGCCAGCTCACCCCTGGGGACGGTCTCTGGGGCCAACGTCCTGACTTTC.

The chain combines TRBV18 with TRBJ1-4; 8 bases agree with TRBD1. Trimming cost V 0 bases and J 0 bases; bases outside gene matches: 6. CDR1 and CDR2 from the germline V gene are KGHSH and LQKENI. This CDR3 has 18 residues. For the CDR3, the DNA is TGTGCCAGCTCACCACCGCGGACAGGGCCGTCAACTAATGAAAAACTGTTTTTT. It specifies CASSPPRTGPSTNEKLFF.

J is TRBJ2-3 and V is TRBV18; 7 bases match TRBD1. The V gene end was trimmed by 3 bases and the J gene end by 2 bases; junction bases not matched to a gene: 5. Germline V CDR1 and CDR2: KGHSH, LQKENI. The CDR3 totals 15 residues. The chain's CDR3 is CASSPWDRSTDTQYF. CDR3 coding DNA: TGTGCCAGCTCACCGTGGGACAGATCCACAGATACGCAGTATTTT.

This clone was seen at least ten times. The gene calls are TRBV4-3 and TRBJ2-3; 10 bases are a match to TRBD2. The CDR3 runs to 18 residues. J lost 3 bases, V lost 1 base, and 10 bases had no gene match. CDR1 LGHNA and CDR2 YSLEER come from the germline V gene. The DNA of the CDR3 is TGCGCCAGCAGCCAAGCAGCCACCCTAGCGGGAGCTACAGATACGCAGTATTTT. Protein product: CASSQAATLAGATDTQYF.

The rearrangement joins TRBV7-9 to TRBJ2-7; D remains unclear. V lost 5 bases, J lost 5 bases, and 13 bases lay in between. The CDR3 contains 13 residues. Germline values: CDR1 SEHNR, CDR2 FQNEAQ (reference sequence). In nucleotides, the CDR3 is TGTGCCAGCAGCCGGGTCCTTCAGGACGAGCAGTACTTC. It is translated as CASSRVLQDEQYF.

The rearrangement joins TRBV7-6 to TRBJ1-2, with D tentatively TRBD1 (6 bases). The CDR3 extends over 16 amino acids. Trimming removed 2 bases from V and 2 bases from J, with 15 bases in between. Germline V CDR1 and CDR2: SGHVS, FNYEAQ. DNA of the CDR3: TGTGCCAGCAGCTTAATGCCCGTGACAGGAAACTATGGCTACACCTTC. Protein: CASSLMPVTGNYGYTF.

V gene TRBV5-1 combines with J gene TRBJ1-1; D gene unclear. V lost 0 bases, J lost 5 bases, and 8 bases lay in between. The CDR3 covers 13 residues. Germline CDR1 reads SGHRS; CDR2 reads YFSETQ. The chain's CDR3 is CASSLAGQTEAFF. CDR3 nucleotides: TGCGCCAGCAGCTTGGCCGGGCAGACTGAAGCTTTCTTT.